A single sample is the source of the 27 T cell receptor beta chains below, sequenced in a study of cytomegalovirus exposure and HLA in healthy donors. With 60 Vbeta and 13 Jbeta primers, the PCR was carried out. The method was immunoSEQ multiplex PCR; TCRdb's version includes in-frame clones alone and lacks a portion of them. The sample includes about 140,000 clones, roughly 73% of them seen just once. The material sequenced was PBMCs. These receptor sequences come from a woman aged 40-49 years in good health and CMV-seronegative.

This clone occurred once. The CDR3 sequence: CASSSGLSGETQYF. Here the CDR3 DNA reads TGTGCCAGCAGTTCTGGACTTAGCGGAGAGACCCAGTACTTC. The chain employs TRBV27 and TRBJ2-5; a weak D match, TRBD2 (6 bases). Germline CDR1 MNHEY, CDR2 SMNVEV (reference sequence). The CDR3 sequence is 14 residues long. V dropped 4 bases and J dropped 4 bases, with 13 bases sitting between them.

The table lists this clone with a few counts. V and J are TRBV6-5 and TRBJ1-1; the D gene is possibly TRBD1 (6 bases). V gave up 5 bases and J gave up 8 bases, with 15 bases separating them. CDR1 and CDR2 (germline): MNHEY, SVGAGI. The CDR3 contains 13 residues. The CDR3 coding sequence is TGTGCCAGCAGTATACACAAACAGGGCGAAGCTTTCTTT. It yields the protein CASSIHKQGEAFF.

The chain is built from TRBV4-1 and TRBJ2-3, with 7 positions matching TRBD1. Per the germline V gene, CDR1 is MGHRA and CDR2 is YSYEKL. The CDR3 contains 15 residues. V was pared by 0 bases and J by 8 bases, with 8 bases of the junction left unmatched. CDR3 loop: CASSQEVGGQRTQYF. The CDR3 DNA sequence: TGCGCCAGCAGCCAAGAGGTAGGGGGCCAGCGTACGCAGTATTTT.

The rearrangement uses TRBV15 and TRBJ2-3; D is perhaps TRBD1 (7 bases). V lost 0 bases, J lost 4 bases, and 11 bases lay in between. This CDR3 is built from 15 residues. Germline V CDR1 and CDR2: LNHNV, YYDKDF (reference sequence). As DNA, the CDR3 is TGTGCCACCAGCAGAGAATCAGGGGGGTCAGATACGCAGTATTTT. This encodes CATSRESGGSDTQYF.

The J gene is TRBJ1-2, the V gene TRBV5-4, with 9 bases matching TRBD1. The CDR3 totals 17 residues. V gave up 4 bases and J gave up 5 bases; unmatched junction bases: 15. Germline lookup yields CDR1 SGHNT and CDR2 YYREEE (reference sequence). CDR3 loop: CASSLGNRGLLLYGYTF. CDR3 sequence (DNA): TGTGCCAGCAGCCTGGGAAACAGGGGGCTGCTGCTGTATGGCTACACCTTC.

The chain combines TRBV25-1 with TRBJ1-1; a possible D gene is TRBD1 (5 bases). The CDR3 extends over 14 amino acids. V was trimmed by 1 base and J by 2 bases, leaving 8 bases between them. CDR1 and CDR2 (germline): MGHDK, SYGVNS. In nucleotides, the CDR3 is TGTGCCAGCAGTGAATGGGGGGTCAACACTGAAGCTTTCTTT. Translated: CASSEWGVNTEAFF.

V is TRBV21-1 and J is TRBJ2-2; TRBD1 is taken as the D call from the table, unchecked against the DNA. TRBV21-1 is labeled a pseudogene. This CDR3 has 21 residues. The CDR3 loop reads CASSKGKPGPGQGPNTGELFF. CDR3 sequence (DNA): TGTGCCAGCAGCAAAGGAAAGCCGGGACCGGGACAGGGCCCCAACACCGGGGAGCTGTTTTTT.

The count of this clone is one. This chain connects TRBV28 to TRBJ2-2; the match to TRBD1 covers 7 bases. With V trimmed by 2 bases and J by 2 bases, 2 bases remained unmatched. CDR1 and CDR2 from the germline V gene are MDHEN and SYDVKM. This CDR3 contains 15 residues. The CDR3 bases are TGTGCCAGCAGTTTAGGGACAGCAAACACCGGGGAGCTGTTTTTT. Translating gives CASSLGTANTGELFF.

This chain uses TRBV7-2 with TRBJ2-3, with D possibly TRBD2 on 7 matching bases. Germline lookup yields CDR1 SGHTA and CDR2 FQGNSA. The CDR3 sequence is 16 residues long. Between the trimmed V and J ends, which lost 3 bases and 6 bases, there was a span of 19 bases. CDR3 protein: CASSFWRGPRGDTQYF. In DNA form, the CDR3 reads TGTGCCAGCAGCTTCTGGCGGGGGCCCCGGGGGGATACGCAGTATTTT.

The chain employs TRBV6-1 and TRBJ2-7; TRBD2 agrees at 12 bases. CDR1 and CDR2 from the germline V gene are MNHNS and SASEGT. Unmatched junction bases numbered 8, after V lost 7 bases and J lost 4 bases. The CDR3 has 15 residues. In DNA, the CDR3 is TGTGCCAGCACCATGCTAGCGGGGGGGCTTTACGAGCAGTACGTC. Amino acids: CASTMLAGGLYEQYV.

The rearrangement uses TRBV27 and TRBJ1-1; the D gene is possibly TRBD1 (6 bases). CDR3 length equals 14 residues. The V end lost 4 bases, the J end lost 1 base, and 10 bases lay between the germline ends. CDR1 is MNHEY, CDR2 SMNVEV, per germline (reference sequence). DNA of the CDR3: TGTGCCAGCAGTTCCCTACAGGGGAACACTGAAGCTTTCTTT. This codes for CASSSLQGNTEAFF.

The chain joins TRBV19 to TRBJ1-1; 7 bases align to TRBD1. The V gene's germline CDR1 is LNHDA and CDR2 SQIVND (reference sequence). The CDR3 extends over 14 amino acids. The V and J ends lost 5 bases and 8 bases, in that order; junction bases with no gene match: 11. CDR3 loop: CASSDIDRAMEAFF. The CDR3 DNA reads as TGTGCCAGTAGTGATATAGACAGGGCAATGGAAGCTTTCTTT.

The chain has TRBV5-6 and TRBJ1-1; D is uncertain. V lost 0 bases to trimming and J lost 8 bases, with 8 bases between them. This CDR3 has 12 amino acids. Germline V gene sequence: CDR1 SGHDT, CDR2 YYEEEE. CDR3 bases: TGTGCCAGCAGCTTGGAAGGAGGAGAAGCTTTCTTT. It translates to CASSLEGGEAFF.

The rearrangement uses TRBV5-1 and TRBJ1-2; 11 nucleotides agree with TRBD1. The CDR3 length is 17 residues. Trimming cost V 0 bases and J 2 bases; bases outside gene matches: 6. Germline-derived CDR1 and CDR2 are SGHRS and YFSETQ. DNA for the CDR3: TGCGCCAGCAGCTTGGGCGGACAGGGGGCAGGAAACTATGGCTACACCTTC. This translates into CASSLGGQGAGNYGYTF.

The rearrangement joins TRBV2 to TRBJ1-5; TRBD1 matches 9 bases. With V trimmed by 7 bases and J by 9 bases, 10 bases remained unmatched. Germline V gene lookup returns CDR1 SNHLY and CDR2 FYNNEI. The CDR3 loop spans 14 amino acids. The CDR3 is CASTRTGARRPQHF. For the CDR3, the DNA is TGTGCCAGCACCCGGACAGGGGCCAGGAGGCCCCAGCATTTT.

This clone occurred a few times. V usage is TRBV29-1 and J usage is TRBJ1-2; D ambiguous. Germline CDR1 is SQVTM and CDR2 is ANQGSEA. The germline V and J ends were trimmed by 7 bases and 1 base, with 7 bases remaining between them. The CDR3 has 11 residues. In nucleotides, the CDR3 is TGCAGCGGTTACGGTAACTATGGCTACACCTTC. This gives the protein CSGYGNYGYTF.

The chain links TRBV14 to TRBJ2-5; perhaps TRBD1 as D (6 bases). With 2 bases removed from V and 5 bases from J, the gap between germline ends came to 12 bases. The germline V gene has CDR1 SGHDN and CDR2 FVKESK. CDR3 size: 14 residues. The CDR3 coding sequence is TGTGCCAGCAGCCAAACAGGGTATGGGGAGACCCAGTACTTC. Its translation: CASSQTGYGETQYF.

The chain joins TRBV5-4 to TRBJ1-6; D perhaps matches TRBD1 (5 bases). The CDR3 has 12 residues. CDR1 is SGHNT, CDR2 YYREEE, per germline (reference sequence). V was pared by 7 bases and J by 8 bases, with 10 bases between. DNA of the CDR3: TGTGCCAGCGGCAGGGTCGATTCACCCCTCCACTTT. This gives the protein CASGRVDSPLHF.

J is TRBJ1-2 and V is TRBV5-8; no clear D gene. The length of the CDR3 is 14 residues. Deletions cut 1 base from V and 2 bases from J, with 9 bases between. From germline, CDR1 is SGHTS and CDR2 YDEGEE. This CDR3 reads CASSLPGRNYGYTF. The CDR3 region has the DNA TGTGCCAGCAGCTTGCCGGGAAGAAACTATGGCTACACCTTC.

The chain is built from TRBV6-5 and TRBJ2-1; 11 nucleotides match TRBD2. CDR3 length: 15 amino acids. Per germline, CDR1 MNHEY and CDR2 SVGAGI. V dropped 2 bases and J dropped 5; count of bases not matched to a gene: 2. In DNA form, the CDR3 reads TGTGCCAGCAGTTACCTTAGCGGGGGGGACAATGAGCAGTTCTTC. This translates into CASSYLSGGDNEQFF.

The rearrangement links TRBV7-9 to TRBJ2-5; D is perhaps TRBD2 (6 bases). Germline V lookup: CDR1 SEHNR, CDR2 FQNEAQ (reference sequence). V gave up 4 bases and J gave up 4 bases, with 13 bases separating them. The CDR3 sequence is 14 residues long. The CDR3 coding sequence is TGTGCCAGCAGCTCGGTCCGGGGAGGAGAGACCCAGTACTTC. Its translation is CASSSVRGGETQYF.

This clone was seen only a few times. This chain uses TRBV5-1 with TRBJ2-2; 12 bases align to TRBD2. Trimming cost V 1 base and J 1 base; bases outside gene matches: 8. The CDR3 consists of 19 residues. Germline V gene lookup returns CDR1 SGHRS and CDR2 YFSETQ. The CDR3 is CASSLSLLAGGKNTGELFF. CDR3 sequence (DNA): TGCGCCAGCAGCTTGTCCCTACTAGCGGGGGGCAAGAACACCGGGGAGCTGTTTTTT.

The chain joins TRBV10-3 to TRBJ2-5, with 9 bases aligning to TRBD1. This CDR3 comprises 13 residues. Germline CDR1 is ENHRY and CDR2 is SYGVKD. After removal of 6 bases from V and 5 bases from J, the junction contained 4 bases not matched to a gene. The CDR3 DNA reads TGTGCCATCAGAAGGGACAGGGTGGAGACCCAGTACTTC. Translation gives CAIRRDRVETQYF.

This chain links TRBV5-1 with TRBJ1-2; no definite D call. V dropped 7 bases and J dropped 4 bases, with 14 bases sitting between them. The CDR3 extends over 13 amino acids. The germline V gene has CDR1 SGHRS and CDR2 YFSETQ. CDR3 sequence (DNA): TGCGCCAGCGCGACCGGGGAGGGCTATGGCTACACCTTC. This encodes CASATGEGYGYTF.

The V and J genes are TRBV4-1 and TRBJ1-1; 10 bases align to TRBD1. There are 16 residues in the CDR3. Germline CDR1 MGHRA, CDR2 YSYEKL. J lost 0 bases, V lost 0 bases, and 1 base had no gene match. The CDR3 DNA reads TGCGCCAGCAGCCAAGATGGGACAGGGGTGAACACTGAAGCTTTCTTT. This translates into CASSQDGTGVNTEAFF.

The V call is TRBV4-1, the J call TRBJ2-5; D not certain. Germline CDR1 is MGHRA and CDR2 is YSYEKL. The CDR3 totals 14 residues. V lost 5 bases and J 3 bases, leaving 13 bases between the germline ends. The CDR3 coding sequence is TGCGCCAGCAGCTCCATCACTGTAAAAGAGACCCAGTACTTC. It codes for CASSSITVKETQYF.

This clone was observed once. The CDR3 DNA reads as TGTGCCAGCAGTTCACCGAATCTATATAATTCACCCCTCCACTTT. Encoded protein: CASSSPNLYNSPLHF. V is TRBV11-3 and J is TRBJ1-6; D uncertain. This CDR3 contains 15 residues. The V gene lost 6 bases and the J gene lost 4 bases, with 13 bases spanning the gap. The germline gives CDR1 SGHNT, CDR2 YENEEA.